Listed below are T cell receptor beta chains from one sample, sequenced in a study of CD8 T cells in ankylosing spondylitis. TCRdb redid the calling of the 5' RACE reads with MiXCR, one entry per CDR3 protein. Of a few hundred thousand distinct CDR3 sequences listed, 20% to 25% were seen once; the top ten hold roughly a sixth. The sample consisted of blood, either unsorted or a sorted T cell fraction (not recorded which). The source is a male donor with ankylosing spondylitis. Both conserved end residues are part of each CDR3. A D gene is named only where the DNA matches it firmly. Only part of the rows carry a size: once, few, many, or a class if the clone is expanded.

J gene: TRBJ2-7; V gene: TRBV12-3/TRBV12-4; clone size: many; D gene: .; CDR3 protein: CASSLKSYEQYF; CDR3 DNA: TGTGCCAGCAGTTTAAAGAGCTACGAGCAGTACTTC
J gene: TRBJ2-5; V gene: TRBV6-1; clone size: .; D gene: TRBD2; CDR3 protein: CASSEARASGRETQYF; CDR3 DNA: TGTGCCAGCAGTGAAGCGCGCGCTAGCGGGAGAGAGACCCAGTACTTC
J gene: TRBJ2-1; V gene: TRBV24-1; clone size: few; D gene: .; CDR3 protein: CATSDPREVDEQFF; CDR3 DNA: TGTGCCACCAGTGACCCGCGTGAAGTGGATGAGCAGTTCTTC
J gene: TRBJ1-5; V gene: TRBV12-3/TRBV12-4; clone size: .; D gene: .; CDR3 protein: CASSSGQYSNQPQHF; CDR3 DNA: TGTGCCAGCAGTTCGGGCCAGTATAGCAATCAGCCCCAGCATTTT
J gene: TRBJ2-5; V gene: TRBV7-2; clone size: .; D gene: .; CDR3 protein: CASSSSRLATQYF; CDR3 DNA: TGTGCCAGCAGCTCCTCTCGGTTGGCGACCCAGTACTTC
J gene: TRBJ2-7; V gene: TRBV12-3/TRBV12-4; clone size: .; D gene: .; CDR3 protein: CATARGRDHEQYF; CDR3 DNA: TGTGCCACCGCGCGGGGCAGGGACCACGAGCAGTACTTC
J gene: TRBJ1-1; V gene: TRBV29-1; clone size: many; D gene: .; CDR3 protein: CSVDGAFF; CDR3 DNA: TGCAGCGTTGATGGCGCTTTCTTT
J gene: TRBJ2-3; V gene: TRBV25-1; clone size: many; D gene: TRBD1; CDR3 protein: CASSEPGTGTDTQYF; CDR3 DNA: TGTGCCAGCAGTGAACCCGGGACAGGAACAGATACGCAGTATTTT
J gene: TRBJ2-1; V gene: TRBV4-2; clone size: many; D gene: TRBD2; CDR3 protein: CASTPRTSGIPREQFF; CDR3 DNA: TGTGCCAGCACACCACGGACTAGCGGGATACCCAGGGAGCAGTTCTTC
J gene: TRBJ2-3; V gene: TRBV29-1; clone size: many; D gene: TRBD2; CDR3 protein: CSVTPKRTSGRKHTDTQYF; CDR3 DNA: TGCAGCGTTACACCAAAGAGAACTAGCGGGAGGAAGCACACAGATACGCAGTATTTT
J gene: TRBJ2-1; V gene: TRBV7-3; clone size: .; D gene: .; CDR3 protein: CASSSVVGPYNEQFF; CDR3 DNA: TGTGCCAGCAGCTCTGTAGTAGGGCCATACAATGAGCAGTTCTTC
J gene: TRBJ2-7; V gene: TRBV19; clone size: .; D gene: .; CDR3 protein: CASSFPGSAYEQYF; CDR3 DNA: TGTGCCAGTAGTTTTCCGGGCTCAGCCTACGAGCAGTACTTC
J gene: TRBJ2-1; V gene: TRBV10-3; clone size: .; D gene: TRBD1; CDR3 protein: CAISGRGRDREWNEQFF; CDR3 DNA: TGTGCCATCAGTGGCCGGGGAAGGGACAGGGAGTGGAATGAGCAGTTCTTC
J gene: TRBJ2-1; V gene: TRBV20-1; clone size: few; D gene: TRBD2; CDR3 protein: CSATGLVGNEQFF; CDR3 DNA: TGCAGTGCTACGGGACTAGTAGGGAATGAGCAGTTCTTC
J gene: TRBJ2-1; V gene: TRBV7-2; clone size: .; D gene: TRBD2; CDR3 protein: CASSLMGSGTYNEQFF; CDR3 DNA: TGTGCCAGCAGCTTAATGGGTAGCGGGACCTACAATGAGCAGTTCTTC
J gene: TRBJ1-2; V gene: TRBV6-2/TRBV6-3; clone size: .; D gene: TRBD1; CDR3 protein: CASRRTGTAYGYTF; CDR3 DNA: TGTGCCAGTCGACGAACCGGGACAGCGTATGGCTACACCTTC
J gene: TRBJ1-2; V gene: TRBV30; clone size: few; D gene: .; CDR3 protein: CAWSVQRDYGYTF; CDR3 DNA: TGTGCCTGGAGTGTACAGAGGGACTATGGCTACACCTTC
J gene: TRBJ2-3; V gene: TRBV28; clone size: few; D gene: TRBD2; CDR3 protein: CASSTYGLAGGLFSDTQYF; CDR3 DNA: TGTGCCAGCAGTACTTATGGCCTAGCGGGAGGGCTTTTCTCAGATACGCAGTATTTT
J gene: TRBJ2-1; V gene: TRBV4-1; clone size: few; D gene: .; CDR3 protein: CASSIAEGSSYNEQFF; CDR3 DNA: TGCGCCAGCAGCATAGCGGAGGGGAGCTCCTACAATGAGCAGTTCTTC
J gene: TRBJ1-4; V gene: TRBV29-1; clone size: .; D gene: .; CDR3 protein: CSVGFRREVPEKLFF; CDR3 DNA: TGCAGCGTTGGTTTTCGGAGGGAGGTCCCAGAAAAACTGTTTTTT
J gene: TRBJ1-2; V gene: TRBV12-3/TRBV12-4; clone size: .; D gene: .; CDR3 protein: CASSFRGRHGYTF; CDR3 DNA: TGTGCCAGCAGTTTTAGGGGGAGGCATGGCTACACCTTC
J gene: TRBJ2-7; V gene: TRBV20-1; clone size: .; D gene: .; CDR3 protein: CSASYIAGDEQYF; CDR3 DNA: TGCAGTGCTAGCTATATCGCGGGCGACGAGCAGTACTTC
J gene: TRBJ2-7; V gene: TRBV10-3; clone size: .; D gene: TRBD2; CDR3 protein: CAISEPPGLVPTRGEQYF; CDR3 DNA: TGTGCCATCAGTGAGCCACCGGGACTAGTTCCGACCCGGGGCGAGCAGTACTTC
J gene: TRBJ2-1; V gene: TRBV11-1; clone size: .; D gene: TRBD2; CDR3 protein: CASSLRGLAGDTHNEQFF; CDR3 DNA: TGTGCCAGCAGCTTAAGAGGGCTAGCGGGAGATACCCACAATGAGCAGTTCTTC
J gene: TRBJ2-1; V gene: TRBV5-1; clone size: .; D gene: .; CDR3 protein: CASSLALRPYNEQFF; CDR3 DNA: TGCGCCAGCAGCTTGGCCCTAAGACCCTACAATGAGCAGTTCTTC
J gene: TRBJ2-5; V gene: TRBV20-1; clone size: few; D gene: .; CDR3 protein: CSASGPNQETQYF; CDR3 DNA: TGCAGTGCTAGTGGGCCCAACCAAGAGACCCAGTACTTC
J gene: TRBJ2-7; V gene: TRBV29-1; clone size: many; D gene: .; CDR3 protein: CSVASGPEQYF; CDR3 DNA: TGCAGCGTTGCCTCAGGGCCAGAGCAGTACTTC
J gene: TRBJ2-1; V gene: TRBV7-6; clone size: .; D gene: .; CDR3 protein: CASSSTRDTYNEQFF; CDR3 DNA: TGTGCCAGCAGCTCTACCCGGGACACGTACAATGAGCAGTTCTTC
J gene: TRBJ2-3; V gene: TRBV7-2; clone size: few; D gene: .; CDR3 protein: CASSLDGDATTDTQYF; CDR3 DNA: TGTGCCAGCAGCTTAGACGGGGACGCGACCACAGATACGCAGTATTTT
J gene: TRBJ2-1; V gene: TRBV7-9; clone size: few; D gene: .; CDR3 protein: CASSLEEGTAFF; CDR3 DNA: TGTGCCAGCAGCTTAGAGGAGGGGACAGCGTTCTTC
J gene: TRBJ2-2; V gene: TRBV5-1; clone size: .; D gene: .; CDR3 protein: CASSLGTHLNTGELFF; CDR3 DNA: TGCGCCAGCAGCTTGGGGACCCACCTTAACACCGGGGAGCTGTTTTTT
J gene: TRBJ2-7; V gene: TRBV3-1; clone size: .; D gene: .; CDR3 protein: CASSPAAGISYEQYF; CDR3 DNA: TGTGCCAGCAGCCCGGCGGCGGGAATCTCCTACGAGCAGTACTTC
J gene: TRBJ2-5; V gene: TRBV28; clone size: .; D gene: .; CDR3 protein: CASRLDPQETQYF; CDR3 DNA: TGTGCCAGCAGGCTCGACCCTCAAGAGACCCAGTACTTC
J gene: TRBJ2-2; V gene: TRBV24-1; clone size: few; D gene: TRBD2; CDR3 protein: CATSDSPMVAGDYATGELFF; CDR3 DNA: TGTGCCACCAGTGATTCGCCAATGGTAGCGGGAGATTACGCCACCGGGGAGCTGTTTTTT
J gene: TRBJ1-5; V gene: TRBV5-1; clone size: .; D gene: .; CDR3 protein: CASSRDVDQPQHF; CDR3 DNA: TGCGCCAGCAGCCGGGACGTTGATCAGCCCCAGCATTTT
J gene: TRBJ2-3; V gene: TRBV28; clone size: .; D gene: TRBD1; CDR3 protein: CASSLFRGRDGTDTQYF; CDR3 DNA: TGTGCCAGCAGTTTATTCAGGGGGCGAGATGGCACAGATACGCAGTATTTT
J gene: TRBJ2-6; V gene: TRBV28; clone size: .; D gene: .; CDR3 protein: CATVRSSGANVLTF; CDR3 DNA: TGTGCCACCGTGAGGAGCTCTGGGGCCAACGTCCTGACTTTC
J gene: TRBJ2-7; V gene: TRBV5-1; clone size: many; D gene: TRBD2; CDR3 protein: CASMAEPGLAGIEQYF; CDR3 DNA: TGCGCCAGCATGGCGGAACCGGGACTAGCGGGAATCGAGCAGTACTTC
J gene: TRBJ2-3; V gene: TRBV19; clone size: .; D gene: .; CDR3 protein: CASSIDRAQRDTQYF; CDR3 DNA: TGTGCCAGTAGTATAGATCGGGCCCAACGGGATACGCAGTATTTT
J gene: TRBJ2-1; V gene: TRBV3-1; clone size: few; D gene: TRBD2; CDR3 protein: CASSHYPGSGRAQEQFF; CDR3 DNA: TGTGCCAGCAGCCATTACCCTGGTAGCGGGAGGGCCCAGGAGCAGTTCTTC
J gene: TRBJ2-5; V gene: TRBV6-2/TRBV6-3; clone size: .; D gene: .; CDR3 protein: CASSDRHPQETQYF; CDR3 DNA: TGTGCCAGCAGTGACAGACACCCCCAAGAGACCCAGTACTTC
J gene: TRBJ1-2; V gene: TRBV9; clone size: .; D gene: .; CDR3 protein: CASSPQPRNYGYTF; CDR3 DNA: TGTGCCAGCAGCCCTCAACCGAGGAACTATGGCTACACCTTC
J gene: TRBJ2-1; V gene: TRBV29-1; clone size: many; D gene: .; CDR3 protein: CSVDPPTLSSSYNEQFF; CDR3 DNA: TGCAGCGTTGATCCCCCGACACTATCAAGCTCCTACAATGAGCAGTTCTTC
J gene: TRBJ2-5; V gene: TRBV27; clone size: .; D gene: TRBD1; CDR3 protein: CASSFRGLGETQYF; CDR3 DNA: TGTGCCAGCAGTTTCAGGGGGCTGGGAGAGACCCAGTACTTC
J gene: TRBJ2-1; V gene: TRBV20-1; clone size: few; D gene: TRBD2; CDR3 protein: CSARDPLRAGEYNEQFF; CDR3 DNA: TGCAGTGCTAGAGATCCGTTACGAGCGGGAGAGTACAATGAGCAGTTCTTC
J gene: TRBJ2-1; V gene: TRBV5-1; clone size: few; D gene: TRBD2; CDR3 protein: CASSFGTRVNEQFF; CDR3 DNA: TGCGCCAGCAGCTTCGGGACTAGGGTGAATGAGCAGTTCTTC
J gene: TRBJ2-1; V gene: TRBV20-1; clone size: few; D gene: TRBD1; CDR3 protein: CSAQDRANNEQFF; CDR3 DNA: TGCAGTGCTCAGGACAGGGCGAACAATGAGCAGTTCTTC
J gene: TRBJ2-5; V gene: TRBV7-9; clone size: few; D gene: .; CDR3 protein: CASSRGERIETQYF; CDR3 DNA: TGTGCCAGCAGCCGTGGGGAACGGATAGAGACCCAGTACTTC
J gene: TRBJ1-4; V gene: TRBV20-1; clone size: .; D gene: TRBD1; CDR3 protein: CSAEQGDNEKLFF; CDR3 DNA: TGCAGTGCTGAACAGGGGGATAATGAAAAACTGTTTTTT
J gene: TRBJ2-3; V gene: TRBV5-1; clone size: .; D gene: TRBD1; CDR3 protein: CASSLQGARDTQYF; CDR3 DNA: TGCGCCAGCAGCCTACAGGGGGCCCGGGATACGCAGTATTTT
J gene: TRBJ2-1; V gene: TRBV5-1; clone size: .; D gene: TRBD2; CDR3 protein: CASSPSSGSGPNEQFF; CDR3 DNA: TGCGCCAGCAGCCCCTCTAGCGGGAGTGGGCCCAATGAGCAGTTCTTC
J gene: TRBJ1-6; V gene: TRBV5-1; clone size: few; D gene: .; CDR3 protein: CASSLVRGGSPLHF; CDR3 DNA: TGCGCCAGCAGCTTGGTCAGGGGCGGATCACCCCTCCACTTT
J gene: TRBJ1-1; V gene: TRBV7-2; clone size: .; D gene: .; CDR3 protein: CASSYARGWDTEAFF; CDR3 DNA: TGTGCCAGCAGCTACGCCAGGGGCTGGGACACTGAAGCTTTCTTT
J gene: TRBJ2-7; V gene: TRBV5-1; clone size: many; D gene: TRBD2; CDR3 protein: CASSLDGTSGLYEQYF; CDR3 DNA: TGCGCCAGCAGCTTGGACGGGACTAGCGGGCTATACGAGCAGTACTTC
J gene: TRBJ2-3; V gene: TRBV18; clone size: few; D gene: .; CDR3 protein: CASSPPLSTDTQYF; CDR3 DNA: TGTGCCAGCTCACCACCATTGAGCACAGATACGCAGTATTTT
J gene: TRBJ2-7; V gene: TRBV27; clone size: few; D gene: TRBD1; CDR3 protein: CASTGQGAYEQYF; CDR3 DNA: TGTGCCAGCACCGGACAGGGGGCTTACGAGCAGTACTTC
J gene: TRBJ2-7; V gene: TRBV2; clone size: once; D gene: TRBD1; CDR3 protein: CASSPDRVSYEQYF; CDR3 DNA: TGTGCCAGCAGTCCGGACAGGGTCTCCTACGAGCAGTACTTC
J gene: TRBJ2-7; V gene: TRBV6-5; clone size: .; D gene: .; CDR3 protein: CASSSPDSGDYEQYF; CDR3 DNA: TGTGCCAGCAGTTCGCCGGATTCGGGGGACTACGAGCAGTACTTC
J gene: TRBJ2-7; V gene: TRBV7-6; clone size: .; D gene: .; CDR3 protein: CASSLAKASEQYF; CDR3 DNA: TGTGCCAGCAGCTTAGCGAAAGCCTCCGAGCAGTACTTC
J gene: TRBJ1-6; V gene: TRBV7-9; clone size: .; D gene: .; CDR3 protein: CASSLGGLGSPLHF; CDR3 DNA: TGTGCCAGCAGCTTGGGGGGGTTAGGCTCACCCCTCCACTTT